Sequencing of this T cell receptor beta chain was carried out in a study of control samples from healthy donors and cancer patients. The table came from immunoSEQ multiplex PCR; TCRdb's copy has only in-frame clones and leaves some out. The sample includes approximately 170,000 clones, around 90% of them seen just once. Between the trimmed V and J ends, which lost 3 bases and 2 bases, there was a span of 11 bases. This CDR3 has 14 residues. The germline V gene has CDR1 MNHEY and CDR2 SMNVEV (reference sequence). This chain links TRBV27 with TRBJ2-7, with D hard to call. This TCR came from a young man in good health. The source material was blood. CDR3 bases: TGTGCCAGCAGTTTGAGAACAGAGACCTACGAGCAGTACTTC. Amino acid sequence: CASSLRTETYEQYF.